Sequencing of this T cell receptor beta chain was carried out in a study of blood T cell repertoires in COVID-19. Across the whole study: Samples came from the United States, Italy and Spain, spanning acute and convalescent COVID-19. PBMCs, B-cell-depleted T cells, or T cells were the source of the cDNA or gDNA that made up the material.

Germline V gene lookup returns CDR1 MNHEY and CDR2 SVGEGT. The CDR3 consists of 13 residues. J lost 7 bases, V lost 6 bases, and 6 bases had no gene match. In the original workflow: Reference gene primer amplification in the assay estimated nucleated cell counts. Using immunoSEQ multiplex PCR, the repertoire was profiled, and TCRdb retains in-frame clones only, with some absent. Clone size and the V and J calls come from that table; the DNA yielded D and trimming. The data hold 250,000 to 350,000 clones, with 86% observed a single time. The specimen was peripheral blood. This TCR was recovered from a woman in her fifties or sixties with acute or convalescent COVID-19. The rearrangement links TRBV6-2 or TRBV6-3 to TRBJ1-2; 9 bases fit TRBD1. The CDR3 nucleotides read TGTGCCAGCAGCCCGGGACAGGGATTTGGCTACACCTTC. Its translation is CASSPGQGFGYTF.